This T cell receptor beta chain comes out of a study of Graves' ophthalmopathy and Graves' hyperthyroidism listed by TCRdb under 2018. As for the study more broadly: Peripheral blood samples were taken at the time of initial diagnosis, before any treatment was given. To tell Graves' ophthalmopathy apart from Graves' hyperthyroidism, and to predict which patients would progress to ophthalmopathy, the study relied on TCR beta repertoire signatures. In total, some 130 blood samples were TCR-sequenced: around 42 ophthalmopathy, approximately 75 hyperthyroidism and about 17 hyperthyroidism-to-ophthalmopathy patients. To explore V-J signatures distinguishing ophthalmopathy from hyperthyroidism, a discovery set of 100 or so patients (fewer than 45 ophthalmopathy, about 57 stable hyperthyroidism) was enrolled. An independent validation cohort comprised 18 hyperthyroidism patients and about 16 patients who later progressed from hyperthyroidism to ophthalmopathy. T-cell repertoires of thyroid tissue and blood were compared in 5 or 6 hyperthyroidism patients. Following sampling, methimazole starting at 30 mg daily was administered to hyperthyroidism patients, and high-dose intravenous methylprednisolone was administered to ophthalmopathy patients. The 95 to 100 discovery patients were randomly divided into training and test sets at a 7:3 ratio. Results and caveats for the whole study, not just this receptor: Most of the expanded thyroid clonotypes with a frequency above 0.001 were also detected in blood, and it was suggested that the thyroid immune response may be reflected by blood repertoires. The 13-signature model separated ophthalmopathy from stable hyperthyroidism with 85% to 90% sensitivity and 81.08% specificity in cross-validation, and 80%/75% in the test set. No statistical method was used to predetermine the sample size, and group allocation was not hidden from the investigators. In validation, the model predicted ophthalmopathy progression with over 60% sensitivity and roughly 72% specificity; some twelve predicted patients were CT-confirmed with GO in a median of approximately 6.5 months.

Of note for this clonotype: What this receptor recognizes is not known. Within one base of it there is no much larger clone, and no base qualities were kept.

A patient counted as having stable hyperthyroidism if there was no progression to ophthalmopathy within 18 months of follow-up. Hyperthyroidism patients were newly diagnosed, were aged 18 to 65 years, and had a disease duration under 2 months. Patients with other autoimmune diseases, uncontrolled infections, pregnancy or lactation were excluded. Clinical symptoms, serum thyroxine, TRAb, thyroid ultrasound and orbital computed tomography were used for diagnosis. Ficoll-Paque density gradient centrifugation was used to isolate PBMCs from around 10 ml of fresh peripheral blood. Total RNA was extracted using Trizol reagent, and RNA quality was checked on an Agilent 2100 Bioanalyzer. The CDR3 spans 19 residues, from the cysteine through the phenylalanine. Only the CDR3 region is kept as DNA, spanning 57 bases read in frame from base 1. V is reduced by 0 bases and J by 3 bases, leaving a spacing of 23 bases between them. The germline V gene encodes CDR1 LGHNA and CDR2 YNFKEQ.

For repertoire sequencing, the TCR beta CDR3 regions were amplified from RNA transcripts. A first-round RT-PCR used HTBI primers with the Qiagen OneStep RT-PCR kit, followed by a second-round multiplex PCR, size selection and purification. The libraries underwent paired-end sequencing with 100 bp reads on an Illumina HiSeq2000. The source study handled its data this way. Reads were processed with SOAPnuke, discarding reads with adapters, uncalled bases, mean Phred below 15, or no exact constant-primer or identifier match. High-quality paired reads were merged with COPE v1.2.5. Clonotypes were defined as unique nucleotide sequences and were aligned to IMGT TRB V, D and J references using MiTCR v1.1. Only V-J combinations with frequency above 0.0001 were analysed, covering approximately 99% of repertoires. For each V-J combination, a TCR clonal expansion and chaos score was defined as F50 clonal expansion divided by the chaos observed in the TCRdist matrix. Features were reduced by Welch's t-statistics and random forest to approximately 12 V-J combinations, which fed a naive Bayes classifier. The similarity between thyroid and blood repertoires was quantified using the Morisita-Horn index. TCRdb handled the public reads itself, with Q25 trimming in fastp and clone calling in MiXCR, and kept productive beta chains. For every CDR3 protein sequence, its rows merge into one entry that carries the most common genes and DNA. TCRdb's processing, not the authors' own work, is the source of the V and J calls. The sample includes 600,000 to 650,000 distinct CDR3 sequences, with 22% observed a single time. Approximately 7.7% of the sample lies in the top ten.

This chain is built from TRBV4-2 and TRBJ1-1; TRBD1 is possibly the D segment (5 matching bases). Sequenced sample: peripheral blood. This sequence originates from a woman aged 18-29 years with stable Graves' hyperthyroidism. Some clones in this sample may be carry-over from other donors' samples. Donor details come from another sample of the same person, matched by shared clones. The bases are TGTGCCAGCAGCCAAGATCTTCGGGGCCCCTACTTCGCGGACACTGAAGCTTTCTTT. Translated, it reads CASSQDLRGPYFADTEAFF.